This note documents a single T cell receptor beta chain sequence. The data originate from a study of blood T cell repertoires in COVID-19. Between the trimmed V and J ends, which lost 3 bases and 4 bases, there was a span of 14 bases. CDR1 is SGHTA and CDR2 is FQGNSA in the germline V gene. This CDR3 spans 15 amino acids. The method was immunoSEQ multiplex PCR; TCRdb's version includes in-frame clones alone and lacks a portion of them. The sample yields 75,000 to 95,000 clones, around 74% seen once. Sequenced sample: peripheral blood. The TCR originated in an elderly woman with active or convalescent COVID-19. The chain recombines TRBV7-2 with TRBJ2-3; possibly TRBD1 for D (6 bases). CDR3 protein: CASSFRRGLADTQYF. For the CDR3, the DNA is TGTGCCAGCAGCTTCCGCAGGGGTCTAGCAGATACGCAGTATTTT.